This entry concerns a single T cell receptor beta chain. Its antigen remains unknown. This sample was taken from a study of shared clonotypes between healthy human individuals. Broader study findings: A reduction in generation probabilities was seen for non-shared clonotypes relative to those shared by all four donors.

The CDR3 totals 16 residues. Per the germline V gene, CDR1 is SGHAT and CDR2 is FQNNGV. Trimming took 5 bases from V and 4 from J; bases not matched to a gene: 8. The donors were adults (healthy and HIV-negative) with no recent acute infections or vaccinations. This table comes from immunoSEQ multiplex PCR, and its TCRdb copy is limited to in-frame clones, with some not included. The sample shows over 100,000 clones, more than 65% of them seen only once. The sequence was obtained from a young woman in good health. The J gene is TRBJ2-1, the V gene TRBV11-2, with TRBD2 matching over 10 bases. The material sequenced was memory CD8+ T cells sorted from blood. Subset specified: CD45RO+ cells pooled with CCR7-negative TemRA cells. The CDR3 DNA is TGTGCCAGCAGCAGCCTACTAGCGGGGATGTACAATGAGCAGTTCTTC. This sequence encodes CASSSLLAGMYNEQFF.